A single sample gave rise to the 10 T cell receptor beta chains below, sequenced in a study of T cells in Graves' hyperthyroidism and ophthalmopathy (dated by TCRdb to the late 2010s). Library prep was done by multiplex PCR. Reads for this sample came from an Illumina HiSeq 2000. Amplification of TCR beta CDR3 regions was carried out from RNA transcripts. The first round of RT-PCR for the TCR CDR3 was performed with the HTBI primer set and the Qiagen OneStep RT-PCR kit. In-frame beta chains were kept once TCRdb had trimmed the public reads at Q25 with fastp and called clones with MiXCR. All rows with the same CDR3 protein become a single entry with the most common DNA and genes. The sample table holds roughly 570,000 distinct CDR3 sequences, of which about a sixth were seen once. Jointly, the top ten make up around 7.5% of the sample. Input material: blood. Receptors were obtained from a woman in her thirties with Graves' hyperthyroidism.

The V and J genes are TRBV6-2 or TRBV6-3 and TRBJ2-2, with D tentatively TRBD1 or TRBD2 (6 bases each). V was trimmed by 0 bases and J by 2 bases, leaving 10 bases between them. The CDR3 consists of 16 residues. Germline V gives CDR1 MNHEY, CDR2 SVGEGT. CDR3 nucleotides: TGTGCCAGCAGTTACTCGGGGGGCTCCAACACCGGGGAGCTGTTTTTT. This translates into CASSYSGGSNTGELFF.

This clonotype has more than one count but fewer than ten. The chain links TRBV19 to TRBJ1-5, with D uncertain. CDR3 size: 12 residues. Germline loops: CDR1 LNHDA, CDR2 SQIVND (reference sequence). Trimming shortened V by 6 bases and J by 4 bases, and 7 bases separated the two germline ends. CDR3 in amino acids: CASSDRNQPQHF. CDR3 DNA: TGTGCCAGTAGCGATAGGAATCAGCCCCAGCATTTT. Complete variable domain (other parts from reference TRBV19 and TRBJ1-5): DGGITQSPKYLFRKEGQNVTLSCEQNLNHDAMYWYRQDPGQGLRLIYYSQIVNDFQKGDIAEGYSVSREKKESFPLTVTSAQKNPTAFYLCASSDRNQPQHFGDGTRLSIL.

This clonotype appeared many times. V gene TRBV18 combines with J gene TRBJ2-4, with 8 bases aligning to TRBD1. Germline V gene lookup returns CDR1 KGHSH and CDR2 LQKENI. J was trimmed by 3 bases and V by 3 bases; bases with no gene match: 1. This CDR3 has 14 amino acids. In DNA, the CDR3 is TGTGCCAGCTCACCGACAGGGGACAAAAACATTCAGTACTTC. Amino acid sequence: CASSPTGDKNIQYF. The variable domain in full, with the rest retrieved from reference TRBV18 and TRBJ2-4, is NAGVMQNPRHLVRRRGQEARLRCSPMKGHSHVYWYRQLPEEGLKFMVYLQKENIIDESGMPKERFSAEFPKEGPSILRIQQVVRGDSAAYFCASSPTGDKNIQYFGAGTRLSVL.

This clonotype was observed at least ten times. The chain uses TRBV7-2 and TRBJ2-7; TRBD2 matches at 8 bases. Germline CDR1 and CDR2: SGHTA and FQGNSA. V shed 2 bases, J shed 1 base, and the junction held 13 bases outside the gene matches. This CDR3 is 18 amino acids long. For the CDR3, the DNA is TGTGCCAGCAGCTTATTTGGGCAAGCGGGAGATATATCCTACGAGCAGTACTTC. This codes for CASSLFGQAGDISYEQYF.

The CDR3 region has the DNA TGTGCCAGCGGCGACGGGGAAGAAAATGAGCAGTTCTTC. Translation gives CASGDGEENEQFF. The J gene is TRBJ2-1, the V gene TRBV5-4, with TRBD2 as a possible D gene (5 bases). With 7 bases removed from V and 7 bases from J, the gap between germline ends came to 15 bases. This CDR3 spans 13 amino acids. CDR1 is SGHNT, CDR2 YYREEE, per germline (reference sequence).

This clonotype was found a few times. A clone one base away is much larger, so this may be a read error. This chain connects TRBV10-3 to TRBJ2-7; 10 bases align to TRBD1. Germline loops: CDR1 ENHRY, CDR2 SYGVKD. This CDR3 comprises 15 residues. DNA for the CDR3: TGTGACATCAGTGAGTCGGGACAGGGGACCTACGAGCAGTACTTC. Its protein product is CDISESGQGTYEQYF.

This clonotype was recorded at least ten times. The chain recombines TRBV14 with TRBJ2-1; D might be TRBD1 or TRBD2, each matching 5 bases. The CDR3 runs 16 residues. Trimming left V 1 base short and J 6 bases short, with 16 bases between. Per germline, CDR1 SGHDN and CDR2 FVKESK. The DNA for the CDR3 is TGTGCCAGCAGCCAAGTAGGGCAGGGAGAGGTCAATGAGCAGTTCTTC. This encodes CASSQVGQGEVNEQFF.

This clonotype was counted ten times or more. This chain uses TRBV30 with TRBJ2-1; 7 bases are a match to TRBD2. The length of the CDR3 is 16 residues. V gave up 4 bases and J gave up 6 bases; unmatched junction bases: 15. Looked up from germline, CDR1 is GTSNPN and CDR2 is SVGIG (reference sequence). The CDR3 sequence: CAWTLPAIGTINEQFF. For the CDR3, the DNA is TGTGCCTGGACACTTCCGGCTATCGGGACTATCAATGAGCAGTTCTTC.

This clonotype came up many times. The CDR3 DNA is TGCGCCAGCAGCTATAACTCGGGAGATACGCAGTATTTT. Protein product: CASSYNSGDTQYF. The chain is built from TRBV5-1 and TRBJ2-3, with D unclear. The germline V and J ends were trimmed by 3 bases and 5 bases, with 10 bases remaining between them. CDR3 length equals 13 residues. Germline V CDR1 and CDR2: SGHRS, YFSETQ.

The sample holds a few counts of this clonotype. The chain employs TRBV6-2 or TRBV6-3 and TRBJ1-5, with 8 bases identical to TRBD1. Looked up from germline, CDR1 is MNHEY and CDR2 is SVGEGT. The CDR3 runs to 13 residues. The trim removed 5 bases at V and 9 bases at J, leaving 6 bases unmatched. CDR3 sequence reads: CASSSGTGGPQHF. CDR3 sequence (DNA): TGTGCCAGCAGTAGCGGGACAGGCGGGCCCCAGCATTTT.